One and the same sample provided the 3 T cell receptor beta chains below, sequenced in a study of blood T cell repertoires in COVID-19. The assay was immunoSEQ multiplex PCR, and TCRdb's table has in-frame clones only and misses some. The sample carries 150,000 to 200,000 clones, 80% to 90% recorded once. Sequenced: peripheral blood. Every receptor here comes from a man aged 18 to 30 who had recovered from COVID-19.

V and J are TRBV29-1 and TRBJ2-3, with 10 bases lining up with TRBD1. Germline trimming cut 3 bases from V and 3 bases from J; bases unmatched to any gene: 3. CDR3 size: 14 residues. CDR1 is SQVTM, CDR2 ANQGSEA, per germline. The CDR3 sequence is CSVEDRGATDTQYF. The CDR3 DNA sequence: TGCAGCGTTGAGGACAGGGGGGCAACAGATACGCAGTATTTT.

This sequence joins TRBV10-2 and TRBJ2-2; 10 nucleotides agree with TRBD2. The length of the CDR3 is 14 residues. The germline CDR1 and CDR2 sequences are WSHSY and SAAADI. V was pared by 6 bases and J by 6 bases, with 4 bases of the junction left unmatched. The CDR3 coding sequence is TGCGCCAGCAGACCGGGACTAGCGTCCGGGGAGCTGTTTTTT. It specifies CASRPGLASGELFF.

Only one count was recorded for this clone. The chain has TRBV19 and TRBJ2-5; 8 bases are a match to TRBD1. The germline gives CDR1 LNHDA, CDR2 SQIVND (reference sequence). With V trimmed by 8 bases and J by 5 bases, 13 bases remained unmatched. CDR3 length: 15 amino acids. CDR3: CASLRQGAPGETQYF. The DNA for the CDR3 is TGTGCCAGTCTCCGCCAGGGGGCCCCGGGTGAGACCCAGTACTTC.